The subject of this entry is one T cell receptor beta chain. Its target is unknown. The CDR3 extends over 14 amino acids. V was trimmed by 3 bases and J by 0 bases, leaving 9 bases between them. CDR1 is WNHNN and CDR2 is SYGVQD in the germline V gene (reference sequence). The data belong to a study of cytomegalovirus exposure and HLA in healthy donors. About the research overall: Earlier, some 170 million T cells were analyzed, and 117 million unique TCR beta sequences were found among them. Findings of the study overall: Reports indicate that TCR beta sequences accurately predicted the HLA-A and HLA-B alleles of most subjects.

A multiplex PCR was run with 60 Vbeta primers and 13 Jbeta primers. Produced via immunoSEQ multiplex PCR; TCRdb's table is partial and in-frame only. Among approximately 190,000 clones listed, about four fifths were seen once. The chain combines TRBV10-1 with TRBJ2-7, with D perhaps matching TRBD1 (6 bases). The clonotype was recovered from a woman aged 50 to 60 in good health and CMV-seropositive. The sample consisted of PBMCs. CDR3 coding DNA: TGCGCCAGCAGTGACGGACAGAACTCCTACGAGCAGTACTTC. It is translated as CASSDGQNSYEQYF.